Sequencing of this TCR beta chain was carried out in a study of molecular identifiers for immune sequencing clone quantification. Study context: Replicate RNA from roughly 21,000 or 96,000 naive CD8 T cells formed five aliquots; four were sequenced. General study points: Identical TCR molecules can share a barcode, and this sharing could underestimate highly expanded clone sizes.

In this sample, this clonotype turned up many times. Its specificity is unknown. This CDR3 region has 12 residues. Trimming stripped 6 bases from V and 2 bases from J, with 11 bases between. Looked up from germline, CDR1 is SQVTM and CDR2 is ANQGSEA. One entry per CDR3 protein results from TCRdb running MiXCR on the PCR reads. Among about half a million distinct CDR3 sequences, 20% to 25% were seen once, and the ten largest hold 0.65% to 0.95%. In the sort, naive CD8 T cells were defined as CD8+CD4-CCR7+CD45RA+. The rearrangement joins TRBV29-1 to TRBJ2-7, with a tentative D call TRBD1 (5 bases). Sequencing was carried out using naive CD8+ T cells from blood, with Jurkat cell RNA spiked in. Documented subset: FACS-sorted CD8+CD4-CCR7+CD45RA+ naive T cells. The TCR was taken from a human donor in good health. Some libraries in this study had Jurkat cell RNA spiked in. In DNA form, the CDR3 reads TGCAGCGTGACCGACAGTACCTACGAGCAGTACTTC. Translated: CSVTDSTYEQYF.